A single sample is the source of the 2 T cell receptor beta chains below, sequenced in a study of blood T cell repertoires in COVID-19 (TCRdb year 2020). Libraries were built with the immunoSEQ multiplex PCR assay. The clones in this table, taken by TCRdb from immuneACCESS, are in-frame only. Not every clone is retained; where verified, under half of the shortfall comes from an unresolved V gene, and the cause of the rest is unknown. Present in this sample are a few hundred thousand clones, roughly nine tenths of which were seen just once. Roughly 4% of the sample is in the top ten clones. Material for sequencing was peripheral blood. These receptors were collected from a man in his sixties who had recovered from COVID-19.

The chain is built from TRBV5-1 and TRBJ2-1; 10 nucleotides agree with TRBD1. The CDR3 has 15 residues. J gave up 5 bases and V 2 bases, and 4 bases lay outside the gene matches. The V gene's germline CDR1 is SGHRS and CDR2 YFSETQ. CDR3 in amino acids: CASSLQGTGDNEQFF. In nucleotides, the CDR3 is TGCGCCAGCAGCTTACAAGGGACAGGGGACAATGAGCAGTTCTTC.

The gene calls are TRBV4-2 and TRBJ2-1; no clear D gene. V shed 4 bases and J shed 6 bases, with 10 bases lying between them. Germline V gives CDR1 LGHNA, CDR2 YNFKEQ. The CDR3 extends over 13 amino acids. CDR3 amino acids: CASSRGWSNEQFF. CDR3 coding DNA: TGTGCCAGCAGCCGCGGCTGGTCCAATGAGCAGTTCTTC.